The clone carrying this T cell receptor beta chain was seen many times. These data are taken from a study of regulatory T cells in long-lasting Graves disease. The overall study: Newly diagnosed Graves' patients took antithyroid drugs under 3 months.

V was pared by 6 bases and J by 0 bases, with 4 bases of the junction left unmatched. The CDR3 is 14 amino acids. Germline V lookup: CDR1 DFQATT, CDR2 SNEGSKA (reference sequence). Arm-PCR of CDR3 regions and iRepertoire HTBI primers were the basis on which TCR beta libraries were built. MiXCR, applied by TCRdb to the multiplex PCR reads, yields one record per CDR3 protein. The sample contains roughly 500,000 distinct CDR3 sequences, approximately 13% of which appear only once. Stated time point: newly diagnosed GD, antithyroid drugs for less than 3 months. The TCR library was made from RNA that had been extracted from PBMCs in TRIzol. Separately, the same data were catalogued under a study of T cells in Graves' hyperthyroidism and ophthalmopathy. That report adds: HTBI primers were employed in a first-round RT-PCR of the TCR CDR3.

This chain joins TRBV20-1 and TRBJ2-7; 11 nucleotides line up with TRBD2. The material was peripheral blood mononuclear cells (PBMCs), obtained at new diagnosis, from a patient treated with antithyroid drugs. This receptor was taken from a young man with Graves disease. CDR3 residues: CSAPTSGNSYEQYF. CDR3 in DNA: TGCAGTGCCCCGACTAGCGGGAACTCCTACGAGCAGTACTTC.